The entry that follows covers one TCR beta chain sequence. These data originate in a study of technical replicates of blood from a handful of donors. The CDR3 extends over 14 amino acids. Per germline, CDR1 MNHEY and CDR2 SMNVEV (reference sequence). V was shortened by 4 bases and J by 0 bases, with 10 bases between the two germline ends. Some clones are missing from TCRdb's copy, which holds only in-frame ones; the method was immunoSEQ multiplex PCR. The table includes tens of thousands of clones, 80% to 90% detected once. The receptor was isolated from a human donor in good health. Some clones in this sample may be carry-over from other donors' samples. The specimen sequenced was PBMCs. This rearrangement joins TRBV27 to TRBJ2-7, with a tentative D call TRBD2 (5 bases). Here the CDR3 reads CASSSGIFSYEQYF. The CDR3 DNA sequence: TGTGCCAGCAGTTCGGGAATCTTCTCCTACGAGCAGTACTTC.